The present entry profiles one T cell receptor beta chain with its context. Only a few counts were recorded for this clonotype. Its antigen remains unidentified. Within one base of it there is no much larger clone, and no base qualities were kept. Measured from the cysteine to the phenylalanine, the CDR3 is 16 residues long. The only DNA kept is the CDR3, 48 bases in frame from the first base. V is trimmed back by 5 bases and J by 5 bases, and the junction contains 8 bases that no gene match accounts for. Looking up the germline V gene yields CDR1 MNHNS and CDR2 SASEGT. This entry comes from a study of T cell repertoires in cytomegalovirus infection (dated by TCRdb to the late 2010s). Regarding the complete study: Peptide stimulations targeted recently identified HLA-C-restricted CMV epitopes, whose presentation resists viral immunomodulation, together with well-studied HLA-B-restricted epitopes. Donor HLA type was relevant to the analysis, because carriage of CMV infection together with the matching HLA type was indicated by public TCR beta signatures. The full study reports these points: The ex vivo response was dominated by HLA-C-restricted CMV-specific TCR beta clonotypes, which also provided the single most frequent clonotype in two of eight donors. Carriers of CMV infection plus the relevant HLA type were discriminated by the cumulative frequency of public TCR beta family members in the study cohort and in an independent roughly 350-donor cohort.

The treatment or condition label, read with the paper, signifies: in vitro stimulation with specific CMV peptide epitopes to enrich CMV-specific T cells. Sequenced on an Illumina HiSeq 1500. TCRdb reprocessed the public reads (quality trimming at Q25 with fastp, clone calling with MiXCR) and kept in-frame beta chains. Identical CDR3 protein sequences are pooled into one entry, listed with their most common genes and DNA. The sample yields 830,000 or so distinct CDR3 sequences; about 33% were counted once. The ten largest clones take up around 12% of the sample. The starting material was cultured CD8+ T cells from PBMCs, obtained from culture after CMV antigen stimulation. This TCR came from a human donor in good health (CMV status not recorded). Some clones in this sample may be carry-over from other donors' samples. This sequence uses TRBV6-1 and TRBJ2-1; 11 bases in between match TRBD2. CDR3 sequence: CASSLIAGGHHNEQFF. The base sequence is TGTGCCAGCAGTCTCATAGCGGGGGGGCACCACAATGAGCAGTTCTTC.